Below are 29 T cell receptor beta chains sequenced from a single sample in a study of T cells in Graves' hyperthyroidism and ophthalmopathy. Researchers took RNA transcripts and amplified the TCR beta CDR3 regions from them. When the TCR CDR3 underwent first-round RT-PCR, the HTBI primer set was used. One entry per CDR3 protein results from TCRdb running MiXCR on the multiplex PCR reads. The table shows 560,000 or so distinct CDR3 sequences, with around 46% occurring only once. Source material: peripheral blood or thyroid tissue (not recorded which). The receptors come from a woman under 30 with Graves' hyperthyroidism.

This clonotype has ten or more counts. V usage is TRBV19 and J usage is TRBJ1-5; perhaps TRBD1 as D (6 bases). Trimming pared 3 bases from V and 6 bases from J, leaving 15 bases between. Germline V gene data show CDR1 as LNHDA and CDR2 as SQIVND (reference sequence). This CDR3 contains 15 residues. Here the CDR3 DNA reads TGTGCCAGTAGTATTGGAGGCCAGGGGTTTCAGCCCCAGCATTTT. Translating it yields CASSIGGQGFQPQHF.

The J gene is TRBJ2-5, the V gene TRBV29-1, with D possibly being TRBD1 (7 bases). This CDR3 region has 13 residues. The V gene lost 4 bases and the J gene lost 2 bases, with 11 bases spanning the gap. Per germline, CDR1 SQVTM and CDR2 ANQGSEA. DNA of the CDR3: TGCAGCGTTGGGAGGGGGCCACAAGAGACCCAGTACTTC. Amino acid sequence: CSVGRGPQETQYF.

This clonotype has a handful of counts. The junction shows a germline mismatch at one end, possibly a read error. The chain couples TRBV7-3 to TRBJ2-5; D gene unclear. CDR1 and CDR2 from the germline V gene are SGHTA and FQGTGA. CDR3 size: 16 residues. CDR3 region: CASSQADGPNQETQYF. CDR3 coding DNA: TGCGCCAGCAGCCAAGCTGACGGGCCAAACCAAGAGACCCAGTACTTC. The full variable domain, completed using reference TRBV7-3 and TRBJ2-5, is GAGVSQTPSNKVTEKGKYVELRCDPISGHTALYWYRQSLGQGPEFLIYFQGTGAADDSGLPNDRFFAVRPEGSVSTLKIQRTERGDSAVYLCASSQADGPNQETQYFGPGTRLLVL.

V and J are TRBV25-1 and TRBJ1-2, with 8 bases identical to TRBD1. The junction had 5 bases not matched to a gene; V was cut back by 5 bases and J by 3 bases. Germline V gives CDR1 MGHDK, CDR2 SYGVNS. The CDR3 sequence is 14 residues long. The CDR3 sequence: CASSTSGGYYGYTF. CDR3 sequence (DNA): TGTGCCAGCAGTACCTCAGGGGGCTACTATGGCTACACCTTC.

The genes are TRBV6-5 and TRBJ1-5; no clear D gene. The V and J ends lost 0 bases and 8 bases respectively, with 14 bases between them. Germline V gives CDR1 MNHEY, CDR2 SVGAGI. The CDR3 is 15 amino acids. The CDR3 region has the DNA TGTGCCAGCAGTTACTCTTCGGGTAATCGGGAGCCCCAGCATTTT. This encodes CASSYSSGNREPQHF.

This chain uses TRBV24-1 with TRBJ1-2; a weak D match, TRBD1 (6 bases). CDR1 is KGHDR and CDR2 is SFDVKD in the germline V gene. There are 14 residues in the CDR3. With 3 bases removed from V and 7 bases from J, the gap between germline ends came to 14 bases. CDR3 DNA: TGTGCCACCAGTGATCCAGGGGTTGACTGTGGCTACACCTTC. It yields the protein CATSDPGVDCGYTF.

For this clonotype: This may come from a read error, since a much larger clone is one base off. V is TRBV29-1 and J is TRBJ1-1; perhaps TRBD1 as D (5 bases). The CDR3 is made up of 13 amino acids. V lost 2 bases and J 3 bases, leaving 10 bases between the germline ends. The germline V gene encodes CDR1 SQVTM and CDR2 ANQGSEA. The CDR3 nucleotides are TGCAGCGTTGAAAGGGGAAAGTACACTGAAGCTTTCTTT. Its protein is CSVERGKYTEAFF.

As regards this clonotype: The junction departs from germline at one end; a sequencing error may be responsible. V is TRBV12-3 or TRBV12-4 and J is TRBJ2-5, with D perhaps being TRBD1 or TRBD2 (5 bases each). The J call may not be correct, given that the DNA end is closer to TRBJ2-7. The CDR3 is 15 residues long. CDR3 nucleotides: TGTGCCAGCAGCTTAGCCCCGGGACCATTCGGCGAGCAGTACTTC. Its protein is CASSLAPGPFGEQYF.

The rearrangement uses TRBV7-9 and TRBJ2-7; 7 bases map to TRBD2. There are 16 residues in the CDR3. Germline V CDR1 and CDR2: SEHNR, FQNEAQ (reference sequence). Trimming cost V 5 bases and J 2 bases; bases outside gene matches: 12. The chain's CDR3 is CASSPNRGGDPYEQYF. CDR3 coding DNA: TGTGCCAGCAGCCCCAACCGGGGAGGGGATCCCTACGAGCAGTACTTC.

This sequence joins TRBV25-1 and TRBJ1-5, with D unresolved. Germline lookup yields CDR1 MGHDK and CDR2 SYGVNS. Trimming removed 0 bases at V and 2 bases at J, with 8 bases between. The CDR3 extends over 15 amino acids. CDR3 loop: CASSEYNRGNQPQHF. For the CDR3, the DNA is TGTGCCAGCAGTGAATATAATCGGGGCAATCAGCCCCAGCATTTT.

CDR3: CASRTSGSEEQYF. In nucleotides, the CDR3 is TGTGCCAGCAGGACTAGCGGGAGCGAGGAGCAGTACTTC. The J gene is TRBJ2-7, the V gene TRBV24-1; 13 bases fit TRBD2. This CDR3 is 13 amino acids long. J lost 7 bases, V lost 11 bases, and 7 bases had no gene match. CDR1 KGHDR and CDR2 SFDVKD come from the germline V gene.

This clonotype was seen only a few times. The chain uses TRBV19 and TRBJ2-7; tentatively, D is TRBD1 (5 bases). The germline V gene has CDR1 LNHDA and CDR2 SQIVND (reference sequence). Trimming took 1 base from V and 4 from J, leaving 14 bases between them. The CDR3 consists of 15 residues. The CDR3 sequence: CASSIVRQGGYEQYF. CDR3 nucleotides: TGTGCCAGTAGTATAGTCCGGCAGGGCGGTTACGAGCAGTACTTC.

Remarks on this clonotype: The junction and the germline gene differ at one end; a read error may be behind it. The genes are TRBV7-2 and TRBJ1-2; no reliable D call. Germline V gene data show CDR1 as SGHTA and CDR2 as FQGNSA. The CDR3 length is 14 residues. The CDR3 DNA reads as TGTGCCAGCAGCCCGGCAGTTGCTAACTATGGCTACGCCTTC. It encodes CASSPAVANYGYAF.

The CDR3 reads CSARGRLAGGIGELFF. Here the CDR3 DNA reads TGCAGTGCTAGAGGCCGACTAGCGGGAGGGATCGGGGAGCTGTTTTTT. The chain combines TRBV20-1 with TRBJ2-2; 14 nucleotides line up with TRBD2. Germline CDR1 reads DFQATT; CDR2 reads SNEGSKA (reference sequence). V dropped 1 base and J dropped 7; count of bases not matched to a gene: 5. The CDR3 loop spans 16 amino acids.

This clonotype was recorded many times. This sequence joins TRBV10-3 and TRBJ2-7; either TRBD1 or TRBD2 may fit D (5 bases each). Trimming took 2 bases from V and 0 from J, leaving 17 bases between them. The length of the CDR3 is 17 residues. In germline, CDR1 is ENHRY, CDR2 SYGVKD. The CDR3 coding sequence is TGTGCCATCAGTGAGATGTGGGGACCTTCTAGCTCCTACGAGCAGTACTTC. Translating gives CAISEMWGPSSSYEQYF.

The gene calls are TRBV4-3 and TRBJ2-5, with a weak D call TRBD1 (5 bases). V was trimmed by 2 bases and J by 5 bases, leaving 12 bases between them. Germline V gene lookup returns CDR1 LGHNA and CDR2 YSLEER. This CDR3 has 14 amino acids. This CDR3 reads CASSQKGQDETQYF. Here the CDR3 DNA reads TGCGCCAGCAGCCAAAAGGGGCAGGACGAGACCCAGTACTTC.

The chain joins TRBV29-1 to TRBJ2-3; D remains ambiguous. In germline, CDR1 is SQVTM, CDR2 ANQGSEA. CDR3 length equals 12 residues. V was pared by 1 base and J by 6 bases, with 8 bases between. Here the CDR3 reads CSVEVLSDTQYF. The CDR3 region has the DNA TGCAGCGTTGAAGTACTATCGGATACGCAGTATTTT.

This chain uses TRBV11-1 with TRBJ2-7, with a weak D call TRBD2 (6 bases). Looked up from germline, CDR1 is SGHAT and CDR2 is FQDESV (reference sequence). The CDR3 consists of 14 residues. The V gene lost 5 bases and the J gene lost 4 bases, with 15 bases spanning the gap. CDR3 sequence: CASSLSSGWYEQYF. The DNA for the CDR3 is TGTGCCAGCAGCCTCAGTAGCGGTTGGTACGAGCAGTACTTC.

This clonotype was seen once. This chain joins TRBV7-2 and TRBJ1-2, with D unclear. Germline V CDR1 and CDR2: SGHTA, FQGNSA. The V gene lost 5 bases and the J gene lost 6 bases, with 13 bases spanning the gap. The CDR3 totals 13 residues. As DNA, the CDR3 is TGTGCCAGCAGCCCCGGGCGGCTGAATGGCTACACCTTC. It translates to CASSPGRLNGYTF. Together with reference TRBV7-2 and TRBJ1-2, the CDR3 gives the full variable domain: GAGVSQSPSNKVTEKGKDVELRCDPISGHTALYWYRQSLGQGLEFLIYFQGNSAPDKSGLPSDRFSAERTGGSVSTLTIQRTQQEDSAVYLCASSPGRLNGYTFGSGTRLTVV.

This clonotype was counted between two and nine times. Here the CDR3 DNA reads TGTGCCACCAGTGATCCCGGACGTCAAGAGCAGTACTTC. Protein product: CATSDPGRQEQYF. This chain uses TRBV24-1 with TRBJ2-7, with no clear D. This CDR3 spans 13 amino acids. Germline V gene lookup returns CDR1 KGHDR and CDR2 SFDVKD. V lost 3 bases and J lost 7, with 12 bases in between.

This clonotype was counted a single time. The J gene is TRBJ2-7, the V gene TRBV20-1; TRBD1 matches at 8 bases. The CDR3 is made up of 15 amino acids. Germline CDR1 and CDR2: DFQATT and SNEGSKA (reference sequence). V lost 6 bases, J lost 5 bases, and 15 bases stayed unmatched. CDR3 nucleotides: TGCAGTGCCTCCGGGGTGTCGACAGGGGATAACGAGCAGTACTTC. Amino acid sequence: CSASGVSTGDNEQYF.

This clonotype has a handful of counts. J is TRBJ2-5 and V is TRBV20-1; 10 bases are shared with TRBD2. V shed 3 bases, J shed 5 bases, and the junction held 9 bases outside the gene matches. Germline V gene sequence: CDR1 DFQATT, CDR2 SNEGSKA (reference sequence). CDR3 length: 15 amino acids. The CDR3 sequence: CSASISGRAMETQYF. The CDR3 DNA sequence: TGCAGTGCTAGCATCAGCGGGAGGGCCATGGAGACCCAGTACTTC.

The chain employs TRBV20-1 and TRBJ2-7; TRBD2 might be the D (5 bases). The CDR3 runs 13 residues. The V end was cut by 5 bases, the J end by 4 bases, with 15 bases between. Germline CDR1 is DFQATT and CDR2 is SNEGSKA (reference sequence). CDR3 DNA: TGCAGTGCTCCATCAGAGACGGGATACGAGCAGTACTTC. It is translated as CSAPSETGYEQYF.

This clonotype was detected a few times. The rearrangement joins TRBV20-1 to TRBJ2-2; 10 bases are shared with TRBD1. The germline gives CDR1 DFQATT, CDR2 SNEGSKA (reference sequence). The length of the CDR3 is 13 residues. Trimming took 4 bases from V and 6 from J; bases not matched to a gene: 2. The DNA for the CDR3 is TGCAGTGCTACCGGGACAGGGGCCGGGGAGCTGTTTTTT. Translated, it gives CSATGTGAGELFF.

The chain employs TRBV9 and TRBJ1-2; D is unclear. With 4 bases removed from V and 7 bases from J, the gap between germline ends came to 23 bases. CDR1 is SGDLS and CDR2 is YYNGEE in the germline V gene. This CDR3 region has 16 residues. This CDR3 reads CASSPEPEAVGSGYTF. CDR3 nucleotide sequence: TGTGCCAGCAGCCCCGAACCGGAAGCAGTTGGGTCTGGCTACACCTTC.

This clonotype was counted between two and nine times. The chain links TRBV29-1 to TRBJ1-2; TRBD1 matches at 11 bases. The length of the CDR3 is 14 residues. Germline assignment: CDR1 SQVTM and CDR2 ANQGSEA. CDR3: CSARLDRGLGGYTF. The CDR3 DNA sequence: TGCAGTGCTAGATTGGACAGGGGGCTTGGAGGCTACACCTTC.

V is TRBV9 and J is TRBJ1-1, with 7 bases identical to TRBD1. This CDR3 spans 12 amino acids. Germline-derived CDR1 and CDR2 are SGDLS and YYNGEE. The J segment lost 7 bases and the V segment lost 4 bases, leaving 4 bases of the junction unmatched. CDR3 sequence (DNA): TGTGCCAGCAGCCAACAGGGGAATGAAGCTTTCTTT. Protein product: CASSQQGNEAFF. The full variable domain, with the rest looked up from reference TRBV9 and TRBJ1-1, is DSGVTQTPKHLITATGQRVTLRCSPRSGDLSVYWYQQSLDQGLQFLIQYYNGEERAKGNILERFSAQQFPDLHSELNLSSLELGDSALYFCASSQQGNEAFFGQGTRLTVV.

This clonotype was seen a handful of times. V gene TRBV7-6 combines with J gene TRBJ2-2, with 14 bases identical to TRBD2. From germline, CDR1 is SGHVS and CDR2 FNYEAQ. The CDR3 extends over 17 amino acids. V trimming: 4 bases; J trimming: 5 bases; junction bases outside the gene matches: 6. CDR3 loop: CASSSGLAGVQTGELFF. CDR3 nucleotides: TGTGCCAGCAGCTCGGGACTAGCGGGAGTACAGACCGGGGAGCTGTTTTTT.

As concerns this clonotype: A read error may be the cause here, since a much bigger clone is one base away. The rearrangement links TRBV2 to TRBJ2-5, with a weak D call TRBD1 (6 bases). In germline, CDR1 is SNHLY, CDR2 FYNNEI. The CDR3 consists of 14 residues. CDR3 protein: CASSDSPRGEAQYF. The CDR3 nucleotides read TGTGCCAGCAGTGATAGCCCCAGGGGAGAGGCCCAGTACTTC.